The 9 T cell receptor beta chains below all came from one sample that was sequenced in a study of blood T cell repertoires in COVID-19. Method: immunoSEQ multiplex PCR; TCRdb's copy keeps in-frame clones and lacks some. The table has 100,000 to 150,000 clones, about four fifths seen once. The sample consisted of peripheral blood. Receptor source: a woman over 75 with acute or convalescent COVID-19.

As to this clone: The identical CDR3 is also encoded by other nucleotide sequences in the sample. V usage is TRBV5-1 and J usage is TRBJ2-3; 10 bases agree with TRBD2. The CDR3 covers 21 residues. The V segment lost 0 bases and the J segment 2 bases; nucleotides outside the gene matches: 18. CDR1 and CDR2 (germline): SGHRS, YFSETQ. Written as DNA, the CDR3 is TGCGCCAGCAGCTTGGGGGGGAGGACTAGCGGAAGTGAGGGAACCACAGATACGCAGTATTTT. Amino acid sequence: CASSLGGRTSGSEGTTDTQYF.

The gene calls are TRBV7-2 and TRBJ2-5; D is possibly TRBD2 (7 bases). CDR3 length equals 14 residues. Trimming cost V 5 bases and J 1 base, with 11 bases left between them. CDR1 is SGHTA, CDR2 FQGNSA, per germline. The CDR3 is CASSRGGAQETQYF. The CDR3 DNA reads TGTGCCAGCAGCCGTGGGGGGGCCCAAGAGACCCAGTACTTC.

The chain carries TRBV9 and TRBJ2-3; 12 nucleotides line up with TRBD1. The CDR3 is 19 residues long. The ends lost 3 bases at V and 2 bases at J; junction bases unmatched: 13. Germline CDR1 and CDR2: SGDLS and YYNGEE. CDR3 loop: CASSGRDRGRAPDTDTQYF. The CDR3 DNA is TGTGCCAGCAGCGGCCGGGACAGGGGGCGAGCCCCGGACACAGATACGCAGTATTTT.

This clone was detected a few times. This chain joins TRBV5-1 and TRBJ1-1; D is undetermined. V was trimmed by 3 bases and J by 7 bases, leaving 19 bases between them. Germline V CDR1 and CDR2: SGHRS, YFSETQ. The CDR3 contains 15 residues. This chain's CDR3 is CASSSHALSAGEAFF. The CDR3 DNA follows: TGCGCCAGCAGCTCCCATGCCCTGTCAGCGGGTGAAGCTTTCTTT.

This chain connects TRBV6-5 to TRBJ1-1, with 12 bases lining up with TRBD1. Looked up from germline, CDR1 is MNHEY and CDR2 is SVGAGI. V was clipped by 7 bases and J by 6 bases; unmatched bases: 6. This CDR3 spans 14 amino acids. The CDR3 region has the DNA TGTGCCAGCACCCGGGGACAGGGGGCCTCTGAAGCTTTCTTT. Translation gives CASTRGQGASEAFF.

This rearrangement joins TRBV4-1 to TRBJ2-7; TRBD1 matches at 7 bases. Germline V gene data show CDR1 as MGHRA and CDR2 as YSYEKL. This CDR3 region has 15 residues. With 2 bases clipped from V and 1 base from J, the junction kept 5 bases outside the gene matches. CDR3 coding DNA: TGCGCCAGCAGCCAATCCATGACAGGGTCCTACGAGCAGTACTTC. Its translation is CASSQSMTGSYEQYF.

The chain uses TRBV5-8 and TRBJ1-4, with TRBD1 matching over 9 bases. The CDR3 sequence is 14 residues long. Trimming at V came to 0 bases and at J to 8 bases, leaving 2 bases not matched to a gene. CDR1 SGHTS and CDR2 YDEGEE come from the germline V gene. As DNA, the CDR3 is TGTGCCAGCAGCTTGGACAGGGGGCAAGAAAAACTGTTTTTT. Amino acid sequence: CASSLDRGQEKLFF.

The chain uses TRBV5-6 and TRBJ2-5; weak D call: TRBD1 (6 bases). CDR1 and CDR2 (germline): SGHDT, YYEEEE. Trimming removed 1 base from V and 3 bases from J, with 10 bases in between. This CDR3 is 14 amino acids long. CDR3 loop: CASSLSWTEETQYF. The CDR3 DNA reads as TGTGCCAGCAGCTTGTCATGGACAGAAGAGACCCAGTACTTC.

This clone was seen only a few times. CDR3 loop: CASSGQVGETQYF. The CDR3 bases are TGCGCCAGCAGCGGACAGGTGGGAGAGACCCAGTACTTC. This chain uses TRBV10-1 with TRBJ2-5; TRBD1 matches at 7 bases. CDR3 length equals 13 residues. V shed 6 bases and J 4 bases; nucleotides not matched to a gene: 5. The germline gives CDR1 WNHNN, CDR2 SYGVQD (reference sequence).